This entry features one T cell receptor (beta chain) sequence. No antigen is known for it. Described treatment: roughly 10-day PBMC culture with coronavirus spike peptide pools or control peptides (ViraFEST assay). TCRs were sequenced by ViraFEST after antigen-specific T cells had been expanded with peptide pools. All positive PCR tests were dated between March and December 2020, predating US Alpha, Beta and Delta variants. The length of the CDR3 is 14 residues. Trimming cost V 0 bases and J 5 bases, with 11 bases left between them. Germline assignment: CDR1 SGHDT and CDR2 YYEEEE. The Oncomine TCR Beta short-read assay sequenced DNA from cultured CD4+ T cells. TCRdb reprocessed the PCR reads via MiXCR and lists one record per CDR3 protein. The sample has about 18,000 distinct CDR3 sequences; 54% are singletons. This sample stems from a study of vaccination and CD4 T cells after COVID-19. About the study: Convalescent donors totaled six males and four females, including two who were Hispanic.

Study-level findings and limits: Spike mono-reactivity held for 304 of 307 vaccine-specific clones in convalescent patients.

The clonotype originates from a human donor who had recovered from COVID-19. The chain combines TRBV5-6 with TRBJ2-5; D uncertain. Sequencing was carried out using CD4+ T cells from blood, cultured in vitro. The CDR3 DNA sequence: TGTGCCAGCAGCTTGGACGGCAGCCGGGAGACCCAGTACTTC. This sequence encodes CASSLDGSRETQYF.